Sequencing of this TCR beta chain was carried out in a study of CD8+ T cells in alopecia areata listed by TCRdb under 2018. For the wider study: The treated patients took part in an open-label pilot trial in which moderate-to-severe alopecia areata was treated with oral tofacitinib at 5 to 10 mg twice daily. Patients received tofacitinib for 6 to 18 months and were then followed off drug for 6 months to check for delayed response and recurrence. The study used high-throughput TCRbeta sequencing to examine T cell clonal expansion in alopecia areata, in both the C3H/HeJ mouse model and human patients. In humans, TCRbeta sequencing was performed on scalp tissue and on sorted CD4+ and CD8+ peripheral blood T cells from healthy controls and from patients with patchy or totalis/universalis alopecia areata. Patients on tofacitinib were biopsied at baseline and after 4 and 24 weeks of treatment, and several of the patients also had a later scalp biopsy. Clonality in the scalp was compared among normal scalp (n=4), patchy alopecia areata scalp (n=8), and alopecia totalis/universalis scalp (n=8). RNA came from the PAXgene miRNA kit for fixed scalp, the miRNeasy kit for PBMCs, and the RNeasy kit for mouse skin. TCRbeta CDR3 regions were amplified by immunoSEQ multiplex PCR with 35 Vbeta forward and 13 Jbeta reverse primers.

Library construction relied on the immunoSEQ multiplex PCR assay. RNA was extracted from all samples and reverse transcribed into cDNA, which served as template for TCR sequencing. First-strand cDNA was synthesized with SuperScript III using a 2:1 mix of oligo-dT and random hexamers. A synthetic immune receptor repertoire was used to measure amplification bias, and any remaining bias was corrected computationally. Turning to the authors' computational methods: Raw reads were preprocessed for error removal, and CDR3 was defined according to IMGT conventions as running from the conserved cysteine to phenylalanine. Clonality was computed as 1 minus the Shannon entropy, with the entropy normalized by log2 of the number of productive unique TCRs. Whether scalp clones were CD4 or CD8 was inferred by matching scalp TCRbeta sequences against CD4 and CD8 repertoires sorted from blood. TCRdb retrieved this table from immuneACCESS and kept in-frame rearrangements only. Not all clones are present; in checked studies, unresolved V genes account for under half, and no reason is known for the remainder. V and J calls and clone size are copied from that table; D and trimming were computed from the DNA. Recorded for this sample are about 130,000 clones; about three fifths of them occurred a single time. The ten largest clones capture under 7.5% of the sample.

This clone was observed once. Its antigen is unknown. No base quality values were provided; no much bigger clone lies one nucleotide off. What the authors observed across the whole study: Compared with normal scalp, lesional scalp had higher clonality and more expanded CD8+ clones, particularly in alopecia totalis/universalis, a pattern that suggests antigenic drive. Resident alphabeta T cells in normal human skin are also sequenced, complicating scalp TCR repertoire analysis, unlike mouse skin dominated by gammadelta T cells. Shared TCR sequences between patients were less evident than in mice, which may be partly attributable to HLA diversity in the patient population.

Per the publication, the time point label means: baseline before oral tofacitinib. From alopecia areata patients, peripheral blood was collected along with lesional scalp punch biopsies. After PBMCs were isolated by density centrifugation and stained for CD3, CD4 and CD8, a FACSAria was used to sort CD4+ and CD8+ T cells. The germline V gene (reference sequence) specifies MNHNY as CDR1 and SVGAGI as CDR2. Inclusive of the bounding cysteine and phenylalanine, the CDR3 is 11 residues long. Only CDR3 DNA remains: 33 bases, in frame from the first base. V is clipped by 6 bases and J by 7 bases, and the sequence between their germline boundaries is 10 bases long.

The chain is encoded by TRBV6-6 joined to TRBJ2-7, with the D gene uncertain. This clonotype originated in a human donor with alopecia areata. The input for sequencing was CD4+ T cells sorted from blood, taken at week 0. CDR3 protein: CASSAAFEQYF. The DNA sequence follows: TGTGCCAGCAGCGCCGCTTTTGAGCAGTACTTC.